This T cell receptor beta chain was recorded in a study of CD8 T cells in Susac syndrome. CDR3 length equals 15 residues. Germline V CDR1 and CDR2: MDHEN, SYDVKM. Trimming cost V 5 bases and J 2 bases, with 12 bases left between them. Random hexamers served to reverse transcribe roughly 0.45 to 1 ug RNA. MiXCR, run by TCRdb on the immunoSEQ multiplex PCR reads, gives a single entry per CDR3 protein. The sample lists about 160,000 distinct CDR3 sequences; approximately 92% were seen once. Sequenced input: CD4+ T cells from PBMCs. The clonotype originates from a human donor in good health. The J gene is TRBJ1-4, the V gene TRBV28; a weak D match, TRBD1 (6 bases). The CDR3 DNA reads TGTGCCAGCAGTCGGGGGGGCCGTACTAATGAAAAACTGTTTTTT. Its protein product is CASSRGGRTNEKLFF.